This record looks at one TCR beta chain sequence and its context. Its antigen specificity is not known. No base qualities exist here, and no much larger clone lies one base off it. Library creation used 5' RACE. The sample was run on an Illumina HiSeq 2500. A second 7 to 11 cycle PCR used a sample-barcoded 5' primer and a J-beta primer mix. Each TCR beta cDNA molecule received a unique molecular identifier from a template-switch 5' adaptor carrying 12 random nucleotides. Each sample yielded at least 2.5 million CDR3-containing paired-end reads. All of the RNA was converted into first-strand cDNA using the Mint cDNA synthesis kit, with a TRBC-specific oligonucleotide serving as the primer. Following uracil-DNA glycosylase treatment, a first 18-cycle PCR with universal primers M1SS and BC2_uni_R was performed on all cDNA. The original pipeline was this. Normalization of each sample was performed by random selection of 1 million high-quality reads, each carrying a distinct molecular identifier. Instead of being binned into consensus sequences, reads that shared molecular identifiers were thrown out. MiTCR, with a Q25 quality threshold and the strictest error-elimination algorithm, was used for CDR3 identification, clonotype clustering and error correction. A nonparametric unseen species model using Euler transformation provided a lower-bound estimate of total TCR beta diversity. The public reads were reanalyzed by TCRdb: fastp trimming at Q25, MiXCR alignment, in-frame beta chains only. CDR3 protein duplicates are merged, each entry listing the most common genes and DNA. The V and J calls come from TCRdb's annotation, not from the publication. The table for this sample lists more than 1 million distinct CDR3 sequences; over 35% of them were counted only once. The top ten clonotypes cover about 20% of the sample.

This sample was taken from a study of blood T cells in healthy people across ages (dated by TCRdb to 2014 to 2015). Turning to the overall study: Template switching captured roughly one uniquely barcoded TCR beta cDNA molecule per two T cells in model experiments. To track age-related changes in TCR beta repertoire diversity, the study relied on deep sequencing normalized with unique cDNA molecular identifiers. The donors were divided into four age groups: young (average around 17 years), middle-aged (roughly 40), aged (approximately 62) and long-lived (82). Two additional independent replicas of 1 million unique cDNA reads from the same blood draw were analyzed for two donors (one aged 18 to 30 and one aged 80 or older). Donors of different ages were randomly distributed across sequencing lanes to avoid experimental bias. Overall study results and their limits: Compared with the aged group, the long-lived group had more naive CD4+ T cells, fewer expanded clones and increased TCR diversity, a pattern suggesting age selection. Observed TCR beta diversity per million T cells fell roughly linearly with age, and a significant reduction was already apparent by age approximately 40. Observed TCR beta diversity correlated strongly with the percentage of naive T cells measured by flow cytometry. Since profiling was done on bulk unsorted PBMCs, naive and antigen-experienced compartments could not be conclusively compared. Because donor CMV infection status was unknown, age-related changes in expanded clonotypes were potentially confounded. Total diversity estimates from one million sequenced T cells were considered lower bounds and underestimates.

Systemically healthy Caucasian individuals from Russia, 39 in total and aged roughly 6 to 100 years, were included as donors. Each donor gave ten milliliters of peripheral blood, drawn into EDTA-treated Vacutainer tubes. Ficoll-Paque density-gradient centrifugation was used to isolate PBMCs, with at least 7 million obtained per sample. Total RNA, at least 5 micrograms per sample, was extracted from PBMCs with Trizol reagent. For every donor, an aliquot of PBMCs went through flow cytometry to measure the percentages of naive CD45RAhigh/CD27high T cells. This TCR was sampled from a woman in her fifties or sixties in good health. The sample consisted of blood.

The CDR3 corresponds to CASRERGLAGFEQFF. The nucleotide sequence is TGTGCCAGCAGAGAAAGGGGACTAGCGGGATTTGAGCAGTTCTTC. The rearranged segments are TRBV7-2 and TRBJ2-1; TRBD2 lines up with 13 middle nucleotides. Relative to germline, V is missing 6 bases and J is missing 9 bases, with 8 bases of the junction outside any gene match. CDR1 and CDR2 (SGHTA, FQGNSA) derive from the germline V gene. The CDR3, from cysteine to phenylalanine, totals 15 residues. Only the CDR3 DNA stays, 45 bases, in frame from base 1.